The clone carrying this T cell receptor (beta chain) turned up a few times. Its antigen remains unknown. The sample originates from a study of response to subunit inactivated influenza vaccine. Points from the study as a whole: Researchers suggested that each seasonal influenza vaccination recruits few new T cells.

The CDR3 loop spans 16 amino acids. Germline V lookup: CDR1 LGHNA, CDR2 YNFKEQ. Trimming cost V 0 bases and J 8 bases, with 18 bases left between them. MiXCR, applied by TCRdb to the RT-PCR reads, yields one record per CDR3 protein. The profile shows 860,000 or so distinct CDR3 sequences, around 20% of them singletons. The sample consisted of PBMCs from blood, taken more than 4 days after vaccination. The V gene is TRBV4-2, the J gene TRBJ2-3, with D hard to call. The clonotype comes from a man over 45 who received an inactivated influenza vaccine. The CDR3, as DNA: TGTGCCAGCAGCCAAGAGGTTTTGGTCCAAGGTGCTACGCAGTATTTT. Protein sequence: CASSQEVLVQGATQYF.